A selection of T cell receptor beta chains follows, all from one sample in a study of T cell repertoires in cytomegalovirus infection. One entry per CDR3 protein results from TCRdb running MiXCR on the reads. Among nearly 550,000 distinct CDR3 sequences listed, 16% were seen once. What was sequenced was CD8+ T cells from PBMCs. The receptors originated from a human donor in good health (CMV status not recorded). Some clones in this sample may be carry-over from other donors' samples. Both conserved end residues are part of each CDR3. A D gene is named only where the DNA matches it firmly. Size values are once, few and many counts, or a class for expanded clones, and some rows have none.

CDR3aa,CDR3nt,v_gene,j_gene,d_gene,abundance
CASSPHRQHIGGYTF,TGTGCCAGCAGTCCTCATCGACAGCACATCGGGGGCTACACCTTC,TRBV12-3/TRBV12-4,TRBJ1-2,.,.
CASALAGSTDTQYF,TGTGCTAGTGCCCTAGCGGGGAGCACAGATACGCAGTATTTT,TRBV12-5,TRBJ2-3,TRBD2,many
CASSQKNTGELFF,TGCGCCAGCAGCCAAAAAAACACCGGGGAGCTGTTTTTT,TRBV4-1,TRBJ2-2,.,.
CSVAGLPNSYEQYF,TGCAGCGTGGCGGGACTCCCGAACTCCTACGAGCAGTACTTC,TRBV29-1,TRBJ2-7,.,.
CASSPDRRGYNEQFF,TGTGCTAGCAGCCCCGACCGACGGGGCTACAATGAGCAGTTCTTC,TRBV7-7,TRBJ2-1,.,.
CASSKEQLARLNEQFF,TGCGCCAGCAGCAAGGAACAACTAGCGAGGCTGAATGAGCAGTTCTTC,TRBV4-1,TRBJ2-1,TRBD2,few
CATGGRAYNEQFF,TGTGCCACCGGGGGAAGGGCATACAATGAGCAGTTCTTC,TRBV7-9,TRBJ2-1,.,.
CASSLEAGGYNEQFF,TGCGCCAGCAGCTTGGAAGCGGGGGGTTACAATGAGCAGTTCTTC,TRBV5-1,TRBJ2-1,TRBD2,few
CASSRLALGTDYGYTF,TGCGCCAGCAGCCGGTTGGCCCTAGGGACAGACTATGGCTACACCTTC,TRBV5-1,TRBJ1-2,TRBD1,few
CASSALAGGSDTQYF,TGTGCCAGCAGTGCACTAGCGGGGGGTTCAGATACGCAGTATTTT,TRBV6-8,TRBJ2-3,TRBD2,.
CASSVGGESYGYTF,TGTGCCAGCAGCGTTGGGGGGGAATCCTATGGCTACACCTTC,TRBV9,TRBJ1-2,.,.
CASSLVALAAFF,TGTGCCAGCAGTTTAGTTGCGTTAGCAGCTTTCTTT,TRBV12-3/TRBV12-4,TRBJ1-1,.,.
CASSLDGAASQPQHF,TGTGCCAGCAGCTTAGACGGGGCAGCGAGTCAGCCCCAGCATTTT,TRBV7-9,TRBJ1-5,.,many
CASSPDEWGGADTQYF,TGTGCCAGCAGCCCTGACGAATGGGGTGGAGCAGATACGCAGTATTTT,TRBV28,TRBJ2-3,.,many
CASGLAPGREAFF,TGTGCTAGTGGTTTGGCCCCGGGTCGAGAAGCTTTCTTT,TRBV12-5,TRBJ1-1,.,many
CASSNFGAGRFEQYF,TGTGCCAGTAGTAATTTCGGAGCGGGCCGTTTCGAGCAGTACTTC,TRBV19,TRBJ2-7,.,few
CASSLATGFSYEQYF,TGTGCCAGCAGCTTAGCGACAGGTTTCTCCTACGAGCAGTACTTC,TRBV7-2,TRBJ2-7,.,many
CASSLGQAWEQYF,TGTGCCAGCAGCTTAGGGCAGGCGTGGGAGCAGTACTTC,TRBV7-6,TRBJ2-7,.,.
CASSSRRIRDRGFGTEAFF,TGTGCCAGCAGTTCTCGGAGAATCCGGGACAGGGGTTTTGGCACTGAAGCTTTCTTT,TRBV6-5,TRBJ1-1,TRBD1,many
CASSVGYSNQPQHF,TGTGCCAGTAGTGTAGGGTATAGCAATCAGCCCCAGCATTTT,TRBV9,TRBJ1-5,.,.
CASREAGANVLTF,TGCGCCAGTCGAGAGGCGGGGGCCAACGTCCTGACTTTC,TRBV5-1,TRBJ2-6,.,few
CASSVVFPNRELFF,TGTGCCAGCAGTGTCGTTTTCCCTAACCGGGAGCTGTTTTTT,TRBV6-1,TRBJ2-2,.,.
CASTSGVAYEQYF,TGTGCCAGCACCTCGGGCGTAGCCTACGAGCAGTACTTC,TRBV12-3/TRBV12-4,TRBJ2-7,.,many